Listed below are T cell receptor beta chains from one sample, sequenced in a study of blood T cell repertoires in COVID-19. The data were produced by immunoSEQ multiplex PCR, yet TCRdb's version contains in-frame clones alone and is incomplete. The sample contains about 60,000 clones, 83% of which appear only once. Material: peripheral blood. Receptors originate from a middle-aged man with COVID-19, enrolled during active disease. The CDR3 runs from the conserved cysteine through the conserved F or W. A D gene is named only where the DNA matches it firmly. Some rows mark clone size as missing; the rest say once, few, many or name a class of expanded clone.

v_call	clone_size	j_call	d_call	cdr3_nt	cdr3_aa
TRBV28	once	TRBJ2-5	TRBD1	TGTGCCAGCAGGAAAGGGACAGCCCAAGAGACCCAGTACTTC	CASRKGTAQETQYF
TRBV5-1	NA	TRBJ1-1	TRBD1	TGCGCCAGCAGCCCAAGACAGGGACTGGCTGAAGCTTTCTTT	CASSPRQGLAEAFF
TRBV6-5	NA	TRBJ1-4	NA	TGTGCCAGCAGTTCCACTGGGGGGACGGATGAAAAACTGTTTTTT	CASSSTGGTDEKLFF
TRBV27	NA	TRBJ2-7	NA	TGTGCCAGCAGTTTACGTCAGGGGCTCTCCTACGAGCAGTACTTC	CASSLRQGLSYEQYF
TRBV10-3	few	TRBJ2-3	TRBD2	TGTGCCATCAGTGAGTCTCCGGGACTAAGCACAGATACGCAGTATTTT	CAISESPGLSTDTQYF
TRBV6-2/TRBV6-3	NA	TRBJ1-6	NA	TGTGCCAGCAGTCTTCGGGGAAGGACAGCCTTAGGTTCACCCCTCCACTTT	CASSLRGRTALGSPLHF
TRBV19	NA	TRBJ2-2	TRBD1	TGTGCCAGCACATTGGACGTAACGGGACAGGGGGCCGGGGAGCTGTTTTTT	CASTLDVTGQGAGELFF
TRBV6-1	NA	TRBJ1-1	NA	TGTGCCAGCAGTGATTTTTGGACAGCCAAGATGAACACTGAAGCTTTCTTT	CASSDFWTAKMNTEAFF
TRBV6-5	once	TRBJ1-1	NA	TGTGCCAGCAGTCTATTTAGGGGGACTGAAGCTTTCTTT	CASSLFRGTEAFF
TRBV6-6	few	TRBJ1-4	TRBD1	TGTGCCAGCACCATGGAGGGGACAGGGATCGTAAAACTGTTTTTT	CASTMEGTGIVKLFF
TRBV29-1	NA	TRBJ2-5	TRBD2	TGCAGCGTTGAATGGGGGGGGGAGACCCAGTACTTC	CSVEWGGETQYF
TRBV19	NA	TRBJ2-3	TRBD1	TGTGCCAGTAGTATAGGAGCAGGGGGCTTCGATGATACGCAGTATTTT	CASSIGAGGFDDTQYF
TRBV29-1	NA	TRBJ2-3	NA	TGCAGCGTGAATCCGGGACTCTCCACAGATACGCAGTATTTT	CSVNPGLSTDTQYF
TRBV27	medium-sized	TRBJ2-7	NA	TGTGCCAGCAGTTTAGCCCGACTACGACCCTCCGAGCAGTACTTC	CASSLARLRPSEQYF
TRBV4-3	NA	TRBJ2-4	NA	TGCGCCAGCAGCCCCGGTTTGGGAGTCAAAAACATTCAGTACTTC	CASSPGLGVKNIQYF
TRBV4-2	NA	TRBJ1-2	TRBD1	TGTGCCAGCAGCCAAGATGGGACAGGGCGAGACGGCTACACCTTC	CASSQDGTGRDGYTF
TRBV10-2	NA	TRBJ2-7	TRBD2	TGCGCCAGCTCCTTAGCGGGAGTCTACGAGCAGTACTTC	CASSLAGVYEQYF
TRBV28	NA	TRBJ2-7	TRBD1	TGTGCCAGCAGTTACTCGAAGGGACAGGGGATTATCGAGCAGTACTTC	CASSYSKGQGIIEQYF
TRBV27	NA	TRBJ2-7	NA	TGTGCCAGCAGTTTAAGCGTTAGGTACGAGCAGTACTTC	CASSLSVRYEQYF
TRBV10-3	NA	TRBJ1-1	NA	TGTGCCATCAGTGAGAGGGCAGGGCTGAACACTGAAGCTTTCTTT	CAISERAGLNTEAFF
TRBV5-1	NA	TRBJ2-3	TRBD2	TGCGCCAGCAGCTTCAAGCGGGAGGGCCGTCTCACAGATACGCAGTATTTT	CASSFKREGRLTDTQYF
TRBV5-4	NA	TRBJ2-2	NA	TGTGCCAGCAGCCGGAACACCGGGGAGCTGTTTTTT	CASSRNTGELFF
TRBV6-2/TRBV6-3	NA	TRBJ2-2	NA	TGTGCCAGCAGTTCGGTCGCCAACACCGGGGAGCTGTTTTTT	CASSSVANTGELFF
TRBV4-2	NA	TRBJ1-2	NA	TGTGCCAGCAGCCAAGATGCCACAGACTATGGCTACACCTTC	CASSQDATDYGYTF
TRBV12-2	few	TRBJ2-6	NA	TGTGCAAGTCGAAGACAGGGGGCTCCCTCTGGGGCCAACGTCCTGACTTTC	CASRRQGAPSGANVLTF
TRBV27	NA	TRBJ1-5	TRBD1	TGTGCCAGCAGTTTATCTGGGACAGGGGGCGTCCAGCCCCAGCATTTT	CASSLSGTGGVQPQHF
TRBV28	NA	TRBJ2-3	NA	TGTGCCAGCAGACTAACTAGCTTCACAGATACGCAGTATTTT	CASRLTSFTDTQYF
TRBV2	NA	TRBJ2-1	NA	TGTGCCAGCAGTGAACTAGCCGGATACAATGAGCAGTTCTTC	CASSELAGYNEQFF
TRBV5-1	NA	TRBJ2-2	TRBD1	TGCGCCAGCAGTGATGGACAGGGTTTAGGTTTCCCCGGGGAGCTGTTTTTT	CASSDGQGLGFPGELFF
TRBV5-1	NA	TRBJ1-4	TRBD1	TGCGCCAGCAGCTTGGTTAGCGGGACAGGGGGAAAACTGTTTTTT	CASSLVSGTGGKLFF
TRBV5-8	NA	TRBJ2-5	NA	TGTGCCAGCAGCTTGGCCAGGGGCGGGAGCTATCCAGAGACCCAGTACTTC	CASSLARGGSYPETQYF
TRBV9	NA	TRBJ2-5	TRBD1	TGTGCCAGCAGTGACACAGGGGGCAGAGAGACCCAGTACTTC	CASSDTGGRETQYF
TRBV5-1	NA	TRBJ1-1	NA	TGCGCCAGCAGCTTGGTGGGGGACAAGAACACTGAAGCTTTCTTT	CASSLVGDKNTEAFF
TRBV7-3	NA	TRBJ2-2	TRBD2	TGTGCCAGCAGCATCCGACTAGCGGGGGGTCCCGGGGAGCTGTTTTTT	CASSIRLAGGPGELFF
TRBV5-1	NA	TRBJ2-5	NA	TGCGCCAGCAGGGGGAGCGGCCAAGAGACCCAGTACTTC	CASRGSGQETQYF
TRBV20-1	NA	TRBJ2-1	TRBD2	TGCAGTGCTAGTAGGGCGGGAGGGCCTAATGAGCAGTTCTTC	CSASRAGGPNEQFF
TRBV6-2/TRBV6-3	NA	TRBJ1-1	NA	TGTGCCAGCAGTTACGGAGCCCTAAGCACTGAAGCTTTCTTT	CASSYGALSTEAFF
TRBV28	NA	TRBJ2-1	NA	TGTGCCAGCAGTTTGGTGGTCGGGAGCGGGTTTAATGAGCAGTTCTTC	CASSLVVGSGFNEQFF
TRBV28	NA	TRBJ1-4	NA	TGTGCCAGCAGTTGGGGGGGAAATGAAAAACTGTTTTTT	CASSWGGNEKLFF
TRBV7-2	once	TRBJ2-1	TRBD1	TGTGCCAGCAGCCCCCGGACAGGGGGCATCGCCTACAATGAGCAGTTCTTC	CASSPRTGGIAYNEQFF
TRBV9	NA	TRBJ2-1	NA	TGTGCCAGCAGCCCCGGCCCCGAGGGAAGCTACAATGAGCAGTTCTTC	CASSPGPEGSYNEQFF
TRBV28	NA	TRBJ2-1	NA	TGTGCCAGCAGTTCCTTCGACAGCAGCTCCTACAATGAGCAGTTCTTC	CASSSFDSSSYNEQFF
TRBV5-3	few	TRBJ2-5	TRBD2	TGTGCCAGAAGCTTGTCCGGGCTAGCGGTAGAGACCCAGTACTTC	CARSLSGLAVETQYF
TRBV28	NA	TRBJ1-2	NA	TGTGCCAGCAGATCCGACTATGGCTACACCTTC	CASRSDYGYTF